The 2 T cell receptor beta chains below were found in one sample sequenced in a study of human T cells and chemical hapten exposure. Time point specified: pre-sensitization, week 0. Regarding treatment: therapeutic diphenylcyclopropenone sensitization with weekly scalp DPC. Each CDR3 protein is one row after TCRdb ran MiXCR on the RACE reads. The sample includes more than 250,000 distinct CDR3 sequences, about 9% of them seen just once. This material consisted of whole blood, taken in connection with sensitization to the hapten diphenylcyclopropenone (DPC). These receptors came from a woman between 35 and 50 years old with alopecia areata. Some clones in this sample may be carry-over from other donors' samples.

This clonotype was seen a handful of times. The V and J genes are TRBV9 and TRBJ2-7, with D maybe TRBD2 (5 bases). CDR3 length: 14 residues. In germline, CDR1 is SGDLS, CDR2 YYNGEE. V was clipped by 0 bases and J by 5 bases, with 12 bases between them. The CDR3: CASSVGSGTHEQYF. CDR3 nucleotides: TGTGCCAGCAGCGTAGGATCGGGAACCCACGAGCAGTACTTC. The entire variable domain, with the rest obtained from reference TRBV9 and TRBJ2-7, is as follows: DSGVTQTPKHLITATGQRVTLRCSPRSGDLSVYWYQQSLDQGLQFLIQYYNGEERAKGNILERFSAQQFPDLHSELNLSSLELGDSALYFCASSVGSGTHEQYFGPGTRLTVT.

The table lists this clonotype with a few counts. The rearrangement uses TRBV29-1 and TRBJ2-1; D uncertain. CDR3 size: 12 residues. Germline lookup yields CDR1 SQVTM and CDR2 ANQGSEA. Trimming removed 7 bases at V and 8 bases at J, with 15 bases between. CDR3 sequence (DNA): TGCAGCGCCCATGGGTCCGGCGATGAGCAGTTCTTC. Translation: CSAHGSGDEQFF.